This T cell receptor beta chain was sequenced in a study of control samples from healthy donors and cancer patients. The CDR3 is 16 amino acids. The table came from immunoSEQ multiplex PCR; TCRdb's copy has only in-frame clones and leaves some out. Here the sample spans some 130,000 clones, approximately 94% being singletons. The rearrangement uses TRBV21-1 and TRBJ1-4; TRBD1 is taken as the D call from the table, unchecked against the DNA. TRBV21-1 is a recognized pseudogene. The sample comprised PBMCs. The receptor comes from a man aged 45-60 years with head and neck cancer. The CDR3 loop is CASSNTDRAGNEKLFF. As DNA, the CDR3 is TGTGCCAGCAGCAATACCGACAGGGCGGGTAATGAAAAACTGTTTTTT.